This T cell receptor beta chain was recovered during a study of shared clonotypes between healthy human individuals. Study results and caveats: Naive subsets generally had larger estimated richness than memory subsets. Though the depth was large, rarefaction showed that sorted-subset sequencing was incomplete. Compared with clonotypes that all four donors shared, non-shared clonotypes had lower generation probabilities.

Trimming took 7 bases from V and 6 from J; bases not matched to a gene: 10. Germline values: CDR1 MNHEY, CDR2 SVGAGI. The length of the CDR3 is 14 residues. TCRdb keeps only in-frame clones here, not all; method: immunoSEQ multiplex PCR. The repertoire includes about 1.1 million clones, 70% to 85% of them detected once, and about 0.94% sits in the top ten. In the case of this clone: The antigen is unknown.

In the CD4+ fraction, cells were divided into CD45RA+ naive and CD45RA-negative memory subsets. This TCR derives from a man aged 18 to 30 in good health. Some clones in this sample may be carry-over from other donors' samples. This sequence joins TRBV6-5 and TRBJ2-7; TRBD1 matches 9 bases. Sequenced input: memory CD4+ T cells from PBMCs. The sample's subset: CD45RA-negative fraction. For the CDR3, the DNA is TGTGCCAGCAACTTACAGGGGGCCTTTGGCGAGCAGTACTTC. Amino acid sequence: CASNLQGAFGEQYF.